This paragraph covers one TCR beta chain sequence. Its antigen specificity is not known. Per-base quality was not reported, and no clone a single base away is much larger than it. Collaborating institutions collected whole blood in K2EDTA tubes following their own protocols. For TCRbeta analysis, collaborators shipped samples as frozen whole blood, isolated PBMCs, or DNA extracted from either of those sample types. TCRbeta CDR3 regions were amplified from genomic DNA by means of the immunoSEQ Assay, a bias-controlled multiplex PCR. Under the source paper's analysis protocol: The number of nucleated cells in each sample was estimated by amplification of reference gene primers within the assay. Sequence reads were collapsed and filtered to measure the absolute abundance of every unique TCRbeta CDR3 rearrangement. For each sample, productive Simpson clonality was calculated as the square root of Simpson's diversity index across productive rearrangements. Sourced from immuneACCESS, this table was stored by TCRdb with only in-frame sequences that have V and J called. A share of the clones is absent; for the studies checked, an unresolved V gene accounts for under half, and the remainder has no known explanation. V, J and clone size derive from that table, while D and trimming were established from the DNA sequence. The sample has 95,000 to 130,000 clones on record, 82% of them singletons. The ten most abundant clones make up less than 9% of the sample.

Looking up the germline V gene yields CDR1 SGHTA and CDR2 FQGTGA. The germline ends are 8 bases apart after V is trimmed by 4 bases and J by 4 bases. The CDR3, from cysteine to phenylalanine, totals 13 residues. Of the read, only the CDR3 DNA is kept; its 39 bases are in frame from base 1. This entry belongs to a study of blood T cell repertoires in COVID-19 (dated by TCRdb to 2020 to 2022). About the full investigation: Samples from collaborators originated in the United States, Italy and Spain and spanned both the acute and convalescent phases of COVID-19. The samples were drawn from the first 160 participants of the ongoing ImmuneRACE study and from about 1,200 subjects provided by 6 global collaborators. The sample metadata nearly always contained a de-identified subject ID, COVID-19 status, age in years and sex. The dataset comprised deeply sampled blood TCRbeta repertoires from subjects exposed to, actively infected with, or recovered from COVID-19. The repertoires were released in a freely available public database meant as a resource for research on the immune response to SARS-CoV-2. The prospective study material was composed of cDNA or gDNA derived from T cells, B-cell-depleted T cells, or PBMCs. Where HLA class I and class II types were available, the types were taken from metadata supplied by the sample provider, not from assay-based typing. What the work shows at the level of the full study, not this receptor alone: Clinical and demographic metadata were provided uncurated, with the amount varying by source and participant.

This TCR derives from a man between 65 and 85 years old with active or convalescent COVID-19. Rearrangement joined TRBV7-3 to TRBJ2-1; the D gene identity is not certain. Sample: peripheral blood. At the DNA level, the sequence is TGTGCCAGCAGCTCTACAGTTTACAATGAGCAGTTCTTC. It encodes CASSSTVYNEQFF. The reference TRBV7-3 and TRBJ2-1 proteins fill in what lies around the CDR3, so the full variable domain reads GAGVSQTPSNKVTEKGKYVELRCDPISGHTALYWYRQSLGQGPEFLIYFQGTGAADDSGLPNDRFFAVRPEGSVSTLKIQRTERGDSAVYLCASSSTVYNEQFFGPGTRLTVL.